These 14 T cell receptor beta chains were sequenced from one sample in a study of identical twins. One entry per CDR3 protein results from TCRdb running MiXCR on the 5' RACE reads. The top ten clones hold around 0.47% of a sample with 500,000 to 550,000 distinct CDR3 sequences, 20% to 25% of them seen once. The data also belong to a second study, concerning yellow fever vaccine responses in identical twins.

Sequenced sample: CD4+ T cells sorted from blood. All receptors come from a woman between 18 and 30 years old in good health.

The chain carries TRBV15 and TRBJ2-7, with D hard to call. CDR3 length equals 13 residues. V shed 1 base and J shed 6 bases, with 10 bases lying between them. The germline CDR1 and CDR2 sequences are LNHNV and YYDKDF (reference sequence). CDR3 DNA sequence: TGTGCCACCAGCAGAGTATTAGATTCCGAGCAGTACTTC. Its translation: CATSRVLDSEQYF.

The chain links TRBV12-3 or TRBV12-4 to TRBJ2-6; tentative D call: TRBD1 (6 bases). V lost 3 bases and J 2 bases, leaving 11 bases between the germline ends. The CDR3 sequence is 16 residues long. The CDR3 loop reads CASSLLGAAGANVLTF. The CDR3 DNA reads TGTGCCAGCAGTTTGTTGGGGGCGGCTGGGGCCAACGTCCTGACTTTC.

The chain employs TRBV9 and TRBJ2-5; D is unclear. This CDR3 is 13 amino acids long. Trimming pared 2 bases from V and 1 base from J, leaving 6 bases between. Germline V gene lookup returns CDR1 SGDLS and CDR2 YYNGEE. This CDR3 is CASSVSTQETQYF. Here the CDR3 DNA reads TGTGCCAGCAGCGTCAGCACCCAAGAGACCCAGTACTTC.

There are a few counts of this clonotype. The rearrangement joins TRBV20-1 to TRBJ1-6, with D unresolved. CDR3 length: 14 residues. The germline V gene encodes CDR1 DFQATT and CDR2 SNEGSKA (reference sequence). V was trimmed by 2 bases and J by 9 bases, leaving 14 bases between them. The chain's CDR3 is CSARSGVLSSPLHF. Written as DNA, the CDR3 is TGCAGTGCTAGATCCGGGGTATTAAGTTCACCCCTCCACTTT.

The genes are TRBV4-2 and TRBJ2-3; TRBD2 aligns across 10 bases. CDR1 LGHNA and CDR2 YNFKEQ come from the germline V gene. The trim removed 2 bases at V and 4 bases at J, leaving 6 bases unmatched. The CDR3 runs 16 residues. The CDR3 loop is CASSQPLAGVPDTQYF. The CDR3 DNA is TGTGCCAGCAGCCAACCCCTAGCGGGAGTTCCAGATACGCAGTATTTT.

The chain has TRBV12-3 or TRBV12-4 and TRBJ2-7, with D tentatively TRBD1 (5 bases). This CDR3 has 12 residues. V dropped 1 base and J dropped 5 bases, with 6 bases sitting between them. CDR3 DNA sequence: TGTGCCAGCAGTTTAGGGGGCCACGAGCAGTACGTC. This translates into CASSLGGHEQYV.

This clonotype turned up a few times. The chain couples TRBV6-5 to TRBJ1-1; TRBD1 matches at 9 bases. Germline CDR1 is MNHEY and CDR2 is SVGAGI. V lost 4 bases and J lost 0; bases outside the gene matches: 9. The CDR3 is 17 residues long. CDR3 nucleotide sequence: TGTGCCAGCAGTTCCGGACAGGGGACAATTATGAACACTGAAGCTTTCTTT. This translates into CASSSGQGTIMNTEAFF.

V gene TRBV7-2 combines with J gene TRBJ2-5, with 13 bases lining up with TRBD2. With 5 bases clipped from V and 4 bases from J, the junction kept 7 bases outside the gene matches. The CDR3 runs 16 residues. In germline, CDR1 is SGHTA, CDR2 FQGNSA. In DNA, the CDR3 is TGTGCCAGCAGCAGGGGGACTAGCGGGATAGGAGAGACCCAGTACTTC. Translated, it gives CASSRGTSGIGETQYF.

This clonotype was seen more than once but under ten times. The V and J genes are TRBV19 and TRBJ2-7, with TRBD1 identical over 9 bases. Trimming removed 4 bases from V and 4 bases from J; junction bases left unmatched: 2. This CDR3 is 13 amino acids long. Germline lookup yields CDR1 LNHDA and CDR2 SQIVND (reference sequence). CDR3 nucleotide sequence: TGTGCCAGTAGTACACAGGGGGCTTACGAGCAGTACTTC. This sequence encodes CASSTQGAYEQYF.

The chain has TRBV10-3 and TRBJ1-2; 7 positions match TRBD1. The junction had 5 bases not matched to a gene; V was cut back by 6 bases and J by 1 base. Per the germline V gene, CDR1 is ENHRY and CDR2 is SYGVKD. The CDR3 is 14 amino acids. The CDR3 loop is CAIRGTESNYGYTF. Written as DNA, the CDR3 is TGTGCCATCAGGGGGACAGAGAGTAACTATGGCTACACCTTC.

This clonotype was observed a few times. The chain has TRBV2 and TRBJ2-1; D gene ambiguous. V gave up 6 bases and J gave up 6 bases, with 15 bases separating them. The CDR3 sequence is 14 residues long. Germline values: CDR1 SNHLY, CDR2 FYNNEI. The CDR3 DNA is TGTGCCAGCAGATCTCAAGGCCCGGCCAATGAGCAGTTCTTC. Protein sequence: CASRSQGPANEQFF.

The chain carries TRBV20-1 and TRBJ2-7, with TRBD2 matching over 12 bases. The CDR3 is 16 residues long. Germline values: CDR1 DFQATT, CDR2 SNEGSKA (reference sequence). V lost 3 bases to trimming and J lost 4 bases; unmatched junction nucleotides: 10. CDR3 residues: CSASKLRLAGAYEQYF. The CDR3, as DNA: TGCAGTGCTAGCAAGTTACGACTAGCGGGAGCTTACGAGCAGTACTTC.

This clonotype occurred a few times. The CDR3 DNA sequence: TGTGCCAGCAGTGAATGGTCCGGGCAGCAGTACTTC. Protein sequence: CASSEWSGQQYF. The chain recombines TRBV6-1 with TRBJ2-7, with D uncertain. V was shortened by 2 bases and J by 8 bases, with 10 bases between the two germline ends. Germline assignment: CDR1 MNHNS and CDR2 SASEGT. CDR3 length: 12 amino acids.

The chain combines TRBV6-1 with TRBJ2-7; TRBD2 aligns across 11 bases. The CDR3 runs 15 residues. Germline loops: CDR1 MNHNS, CDR2 SASEGT. Losses at the gene ends were 1 base for V and 3 bases for J; bases not matched to a gene: 2. CDR3 bases: TGTGCCAGCAGTGAAGGTGGGACTAGCGGCTACGAGCAGTACGTC. Its protein product is CASSEGGTSGYEQYV.